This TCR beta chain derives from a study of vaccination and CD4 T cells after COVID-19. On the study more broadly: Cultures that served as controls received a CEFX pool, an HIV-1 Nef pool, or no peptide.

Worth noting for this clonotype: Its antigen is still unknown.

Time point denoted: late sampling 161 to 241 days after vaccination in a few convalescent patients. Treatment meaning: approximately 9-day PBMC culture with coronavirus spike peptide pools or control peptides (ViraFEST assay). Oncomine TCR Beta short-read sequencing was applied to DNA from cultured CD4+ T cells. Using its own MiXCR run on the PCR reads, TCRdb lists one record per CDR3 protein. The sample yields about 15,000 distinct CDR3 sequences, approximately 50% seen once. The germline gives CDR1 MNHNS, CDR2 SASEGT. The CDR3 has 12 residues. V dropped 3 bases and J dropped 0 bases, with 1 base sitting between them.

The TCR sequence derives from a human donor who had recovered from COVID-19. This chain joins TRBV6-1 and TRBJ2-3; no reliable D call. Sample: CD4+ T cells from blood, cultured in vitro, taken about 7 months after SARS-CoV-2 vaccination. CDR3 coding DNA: TGTGCCAGCAGTGAGAGCACAGATACGCAGTATTTT. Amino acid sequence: CASSESTDTQYF.